The 13 T cell receptor beta chains presented below share a single source sample, sequenced in a study of shared clonotypes between healthy human individuals. Terminally differentiated effector memory CD45RA+ cells were excluded from the naive CD8 cells, which were CD45RO-negative and positively selected for CCR7. Clones were sequenced by immunoSEQ multiplex PCR, and TCRdb holds only the in-frame ones, with some missing. The sample has millions of clones, just over 90% seen once. The specimen was naive CD8+ T cells from PBMCs. The origin of the receptors is a man younger than 30 in good health. Some clones in this sample may be carry-over from other donors' samples.

V gene TRBV15 combines with J gene TRBJ2-1; TRBD1 agrees at 11 bases. V lost 5 bases and J lost 7; bases outside the gene matches: 10. CDR1 is LNHNV and CDR2 is YYDKDF in the germline V gene (reference sequence). The CDR3 covers 16 residues. The CDR3 here is CATSPRTGGVENEQFF. DNA for the CDR3: TGTGCCACCAGCCCTCGGACAGGGGGCGTTGAAAATGAGCAGTTCTTC.

The chain is built from TRBV19 and TRBJ1-2, with 9 bases that match TRBD1. CDR3 length: 14 residues. Germline V gives CDR1 LNHDA, CDR2 SQIVND (reference sequence). The ends lost 5 bases at V and 8 bases at J; junction bases unmatched: 9. The CDR3, as DNA: TGTGCCAGTAGTCTAATGGGACAGGGTAACGGCTACACCTTC. Translation: CASSLMGQGNGYTF.

The chain carries TRBV4-1 and TRBJ2-1; D is unclear. Looked up from germline, CDR1 is MGHRA and CDR2 is YSYEKL. The CDR3 is made up of 12 amino acids. V lost 2 bases and J lost 8, with 7 bases in between. CDR3 region: CASSQMVDEQFF. The CDR3 DNA is TGCGCCAGCAGCCAAATGGTCGATGAGCAGTTCTTC.

Concerning this clone: This CDR3 is also generated by other DNA sequences in the sample. The gene calls are TRBV19 and TRBJ1-1; D not resolved. Germline loops: CDR1 LNHDA, CDR2 SQIVND (reference sequence). The CDR3 length is 14 residues. V lost 3 bases, J lost 2 bases, and 10 bases lay in between. The DNA for the CDR3 is TGTGCCAGTAGTATCCCAGCCGGTAACACTGAAGCTTTCTTT. The encoded protein is CASSIPAGNTEAFF.

The V call is TRBV21-1, the J call TRBJ2-5. TRBV21-1 represents a pseudogene. The CDR3 is 17 amino acids. CDR3 in DNA: TGTGCCAGCAGCATGGGGGCGGGGTACGATTTCCAAGAGACCCAGTACTTC. Translating it yields CASSMGAGYDFQETQYF.

This clone has a handful of counts. V usage is TRBV27 and J usage is TRBJ2-7; 9 bases match TRBD1. Per germline, CDR1 MNHEY and CDR2 SMNVEV (reference sequence). The CDR3 has 15 amino acids. The trim removed 5 bases at V and 2 bases at J, leaving 7 bases unmatched. CDR3 nucleotide sequence: TGTGCCAGCAGTCCATCGACAGGGGGGACCTACGAGCAGTACTTC. Amino acid sequence: CASSPSTGGTYEQYF.

This chain joins TRBV5-4 and TRBJ2-6, with D unclear. Between the trimmed V and J ends, which lost 2 bases and 0 bases, there was a span of 6 bases. The CDR3 length is 15 residues. CDR1 is SGHNT, CDR2 YYREEE, per germline (reference sequence). CDR3 residues: CASSLSRSGANVLTF. In nucleotides, the CDR3 is TGTGCCAGCAGCTTATCCCGCTCTGGGGCCAACGTCCTGACTTTC.

The V and J genes are TRBV5-1 and TRBJ2-1; D may correspond to TRBD1 or TRBD2 (6 bases each). CDR1 and CDR2 from the germline V gene are SGHRS and YFSETQ. Trimming left V 5 bases short and J 4 bases short, with 16 bases between. The CDR3 is 15 residues long. CDR3 residues: CASRRTARGYNEQFF. The CDR3 nucleotides are TGCGCCAGCAGAAGGACAGCGCGGGGTTACAATGAGCAGTTCTTC.

J is TRBJ2-5 and V is TRBV11-3; 15 nucleotides match TRBD2. V was clipped by 0 bases and J by 5 bases; unmatched bases: 7. CDR1 is SGHNT, CDR2 YENEEA, per germline. The length of the CDR3 is 18 residues. The CDR3 protein is CASSLDKGLAGGMETQYF. The CDR3 nucleotides read TGTGCCAGCAGCTTAGATAAGGGACTAGCGGGAGGCATGGAGACCCAGTACTTC.

V is TRBV28 and J is TRBJ2-3; D perhaps matches TRBD2 (6 bases). CDR1 and CDR2 (germline): MDHEN, SYDVKM. This CDR3 has 16 amino acids. Trimming pared 7 bases from V and 2 bases from J, leaving 19 bases between. This CDR3 is CASTRGIMGITDTQYF. CDR3 nucleotides: TGTGCCAGCACCCGCGGGATTATGGGGATCACAGATACGCAGTATTTT.

The chain couples TRBV11-2 to TRBJ2-7; the match to TRBD1 covers 7 bases. The V and J ends lost 7 bases and 7 bases, in that order; junction bases with no gene match: 10. Germline CDR1 reads SGHAT; CDR2 reads FQNNGV. The CDR3 loop spans 13 amino acids. DNA for the CDR3: TGTGCCAGCACCAAAGGGGGCTATGAGGAGCAGTACTTC. Translated, it gives CASTKGGYEEQYF.

V is TRBV28 and J is TRBJ2-3, with D uncertain. The germline gives CDR1 MDHEN, CDR2 SYDVKM. Trimming cost V 8 bases and J 0 bases, with 21 bases left between them. The CDR3 length is 17 residues. The CDR3 protein is CASALSGSFDSTDTQYF. CDR3 bases: TGTGCCAGCGCCCTGTCGGGCAGTTTCGACAGCACAGATACGCAGTATTTT. The full variable domain, in which reference TRBV28 and TRBJ2-3 provide the parts outside the CDR3, is DVKVTQSSRYLVKRTGEKVFLECVQDMDHENMFWYRQDPGLGLRLIYFSYDVKMKEKGDIPEGYSVSREKKERFSLILESASTNQTSMYLCASALSGSFDSTDTQYFGPGTRLTVL.

This chain links TRBV2 with TRBJ2-1, with D possibly being TRBD1 (5 bases). Germline V lookup: CDR1 SNHLY, CDR2 FYNNEI. V shed 0 bases and J shed 8 bases, with 14 bases lying between them. The CDR3 is made up of 15 amino acids. The CDR3: CASSEAGRVSDEQFF. The CDR3 DNA reads as TGTGCCAGCAGTGAAGCCGGCAGGGTGTCCGATGAGCAGTTCTTC.